The 20 T cell receptor beta chains presented below share a single source sample, sequenced in a study of cytomegalovirus exposure and HLA in healthy donors. PCR used 60 Vbeta primers and 13 Jbeta primers. The protocol was immunoSEQ multiplex PCR, while the TCRdb copy is restricted to in-frame clones and leaves out a portion. The sample yields over 150,000 clones, 80% seen once. Sequenced: PBMCs. The receptors stem from a man aged 30 to 39 in good health and CMV-seropositive.

The V call is TRBV30, the J call TRBJ2-5; 10 bases are shared with TRBD2. TRBJ2-7 explains the end of the DNA better; the J call may be wrong. The CDR3 runs 14 residues. CDR1 and CDR2 from the germline V gene are GTSNPN and SVGIG (reference sequence). In nucleotides, the CDR3 is TGTGCCTGGGCCGGGACTAGCGTCTCCTACGAGCAGTACTTC. Its translation is CAWAGTSVSYEQYF.

This chain uses TRBV7-9 with TRBJ2-7; 7 bases match TRBD1. Trimming cost V 3 bases and J 1 base; bases outside gene matches: 3. This CDR3 spans 14 amino acids. Germline loops: CDR1 SEHNR, CDR2 FQNEAQ (reference sequence). This CDR3 is CASSFGQDSYEQYF. The DNA for the CDR3 is TGTGCCAGCAGCTTCGGACAGGATTCCTACGAGCAGTACTTC.

The rearrangement uses TRBV29-1 and TRBJ2-7; D may be TRBD2 (7 bases). The V gene's germline CDR1 is SQVTM and CDR2 ANQGSEA. This CDR3 region has 16 residues. V lost 6 bases and J 5 bases, leaving 26 bases between the germline ends. The CDR3 DNA is TGCAGCGTACATCGACCGGGGGGCCTCGGCTACCACGAGCAGTACTTC. This sequence encodes CSVHRPGGLGYHEQYF.

This clone has only a few counts. The chain uses TRBV29-1 and TRBJ1-1; no reliable D call. The CDR3 totals 14 residues. CDR1 is SQVTM, CDR2 ANQGSEA, per germline. Trimming stripped 0 bases from V and 1 base from J, with 9 bases between. Here the CDR3 DNA reads TGCAGCGTTGAAGATACCGCGGGGAACACTGAAGCTTTCTTT. Translated: CSVEDTAGNTEAFF.

J is TRBJ2-4 and V is TRBV27; 12 nucleotides match TRBD1. From germline, CDR1 is MNHEY and CDR2 SMNVEV (reference sequence). The CDR3 contains 18 residues. The V segment lost 5 bases and the J segment 0 bases; nucleotides outside the gene matches: 8. The CDR3 nucleotides read TGTGCCAGCAGTCCGTCGGGACAGGGGGCTAGAGCCAAAAACATTCAGTACTTC. It is translated as CASSPSGQGARAKNIQYF.

The rearrangement joins TRBV7-9 to TRBJ2-5; TRBD2 is a possible D gene (5 bases). CDR1 is SEHNR, CDR2 FQNEAQ, per germline (reference sequence). The CDR3 covers 11 residues. The V end lost 9 bases, the J end lost 9 bases, and 14 bases lay between the germline ends. The CDR3 sequence is CASSTTRAQYF. DNA of the CDR3: TGTGCCAGTTCGACTACCCGGGCCCAGTACTTC.

This rearrangement joins TRBV6-5 to TRBJ1-2, with D tentatively TRBD1 (5 bases). Per the germline V gene, CDR1 is MNHEY and CDR2 is SVGAGI. CDR3 length equals 14 residues. Trimming took 2 bases from V and 3 from J, leaving 10 bases between them. This CDR3 is CASSYTGGDYGYTF. CDR3 DNA sequence: TGTGCCAGCAGTTACACGGGAGGGGACTATGGCTACACCTTC.

Only a few counts were recorded for this clone. This chain uses TRBV11-2 with TRBJ1-5; D unclear. This CDR3 is 15 amino acids long. Germline CDR1 reads SGHAT; CDR2 reads FQNNGV. The V gene lost 5 bases and the J gene lost 4 bases, with 15 bases spanning the gap. CDR3: CASSADWGGNQPQHF. CDR3 in DNA: TGTGCCAGCAGCGCAGACTGGGGAGGAAATCAGCCCCAGCATTTT. Full variable domain (missing parts from reference TRBV11-2 and TRBJ1-5): EAGVAQSPRYKIIEKRQSVAFWCNPISGHATLYWYQQILGQGPKLLIQFQNNGVVDDSQLPKDRFSAERLKGVDSTLKIQPAKLEDSAVYLCASSADWGGNQPQHFGDGTRLSIL.

V is TRBV11-2 and J is TRBJ2-5; D possibly corresponds to TRBD2 (6 bases). V lost 1 base to trimming and J lost 2 bases, with 8 bases between them. Germline loops: CDR1 SGHAT, CDR2 FQNNGV. The CDR3 spans 14 residues. CDR3: CASSLGRGQETQYF. In DNA, the CDR3 is TGTGCCAGCAGCTTAGGGCGGGGTCAAGAGACCCAGTACTTC.

The chain links TRBV7-2 to TRBJ2-1; D possibly corresponds to TRBD2 (6 bases). Germline V CDR1 and CDR2: SGHTA, FQGNSA. V lost 5 bases and J lost 4, with 21 bases in between. The CDR3 contains 17 residues. This CDR3 reads CASSRAGTEYLYNEQFF. CDR3 sequence (DNA): TGTGCCAGCAGCCGGGCTGGGACTGAATATCTATACAATGAGCAGTTCTTC.

V gene TRBV5-1 combines with J gene TRBJ1-1; TRBD1 aligns across 8 bases. This CDR3 has 14 residues. CDR1 is SGHRS, CDR2 YFSETQ, per germline. V lost 1 base and J lost 5; bases outside the gene matches: 4. CDR3 nucleotides: TGCGCCAGCAGCTTGAAACAGGGGGAAACTGAAGCTTTCTTT. Translating gives CASSLKQGETEAFF.

This clone has just one count. The V and J genes are TRBV5-8 and TRBJ2-1, with TRBD1 matching 9 bases. The CDR3 has 15 residues. Germline CDR1 is SGHTS and CDR2 is YDEGEE. The trim removed 1 base at V and 7 bases at J, leaving 6 bases unmatched. In nucleotides, the CDR3 is TGTGCCAGCAGCTTGTATGGACAGGGGATGAATGAGCAGTTCTTC. It is translated as CASSLYGQGMNEQFF.

This chain connects TRBV27 to TRBJ1-1, with a tentative D call TRBD1 (6 bases). Germline V CDR1 and CDR2: MNHEY, SMNVEV (reference sequence). Trimming stripped 5 bases from V and 10 bases from J, with 17 bases between. The CDR3 runs to 13 residues. The CDR3 nucleotides are TGTGCCAGCAGTCCCCACACAGGGCTCGGAGCTTTCTTT. It codes for CASSPHTGLGAFF.

The chain combines TRBV27 with TRBJ1-1; D gene unclear. Per germline, CDR1 MNHEY and CDR2 SMNVEV (reference sequence). The CDR3 extends over 14 amino acids. With 7 bases removed from V and 3 bases from J, the gap between germline ends came to 15 bases. CDR3 bases: TGTGCCAGCAAATCTTCAACCCGGGACACTGAAGCTTTCTTT. Protein product: CASKSSTRDTEAFF.

The J gene is TRBJ2-7, the V gene TRBV7-9, with D tentatively TRBD1 (6 bases). The germline CDR1 and CDR2 sequences are SEHNR and FQNEAQ (reference sequence). V was trimmed by 4 bases and J by 2 bases, leaving 9 bases between them. The CDR3 is 13 residues long. CDR3 in amino acids: CASSYTGPYEQYF. Here the CDR3 DNA reads TGTGCCAGCAGCTATACAGGGCCCTACGAGCAGTACTTC.

This clone was counted once. This chain connects TRBV4-1 to TRBJ2-3; a possible D gene is TRBD2 (6 bases). V lost 1 base, J lost 2 bases, and 10 bases lay in between. Germline CDR1 reads MGHRA; CDR2 reads YSYEKL. The CDR3 totals 15 residues. CDR3 loop: CASSQASGVTDTQYF. The DNA of the CDR3 is TGCGCCAGCAGCCAAGCCTCGGGGGTCACAGATACGCAGTATTTT.

CDR3 region: CASSLWRGVSYGYTF. Written as DNA, the CDR3 is TGTGCCAGCAGTTTATGGCGGGGTGTAAGCTATGGCTACACCTTC. V gene TRBV27 combines with J gene TRBJ1-2, with no clear D. The CDR3 length is 15 residues. V was shortened by 1 base and J by 4 bases, with 13 bases between the two germline ends. Germline lookup yields CDR1 MNHEY and CDR2 SMNVEV (reference sequence).

The V and J genes are TRBV13 and TRBJ2-5; 9 bases match TRBD1. The end of the DNA aligns better with TRBJ2-7, so the J call may be wrong. The CDR3 contains 16 residues. Germline CDR1 PRHDT, CDR2 FYEKMQ (reference sequence). The CDR3 reads CASSRSQGAGFYEQYF. In DNA form, the CDR3 reads TGTGCCAGCAGTCGGTCACAGGGGGCTGGGTTCTACGAGCAGTACTTC.

The chain couples TRBV29-1 to TRBJ1-1, with 9 bases fitting TRBD1. The V gene's germline CDR1 is SQVTM and CDR2 ANQGSEA. The ends lost 3 bases at V and 4 bases at J; junction bases unmatched: 12. This CDR3 is 16 amino acids long. The CDR3 sequence: CSVDRRGQGLITEAFF. CDR3 nucleotide sequence: TGCAGCGTTGATCGGCGGGGACAGGGTTTAATCACTGAAGCTTTCTTT. The full variable domain, with the rest looked up from reference TRBV29-1 and TRBJ1-1, is SAVISQKPSRDICQRGTSLTIQCQVDSQVTMMFWYRQQPGQSLTLIATANQGSEATYESGFVIDKFPISRPNLTFSTLTVSNMSPEDSSIYLCSVDRRGQGLITEAFFGQGTRLTVV.

The rearrangement joins TRBV4-1 to TRBJ2-1; D unclear. This CDR3 is 15 amino acids long. Germline lookup yields CDR1 MGHRA and CDR2 YSYEKL. Trimming took off 0 bases at V and 4 bases at J, with 10 bases between the two ends. CDR3 coding DNA: TGCGCCAGCAGCCAAGATCCCTTCGGTTACAATGAGCAGTTCTTC. Amino acids: CASSQDPFGYNEQFF.